This T cell receptor (beta chain) emerged from a study of OX40 agonist ivuxolimab in advanced cancers. The wider study: Ivuxolimab is an agonistic anti-OX40 (CD134) antibody, and patients were treated with it.

Some clones are missing from TCRdb's copy, which holds only in-frame ones; the method was immunoSEQ multiplex PCR. The table shows around 79,000 clones, with 88% occurring only once. A note on this clone: Its target is not known.

V shed 1 base and J shed 5 bases, with 14 bases lying between them. Per the germline V gene, CDR1 is SEHNR and CDR2 is FQNEAQ (reference sequence). The CDR3 loop spans 15 amino acids. Study observations and caveats: Partial responders at 0.1-3.0 mg/kg had among the lowest clonal expansion.

Sequences were derived from CD4+ or CD8+ T cells sorted from blood, sampled in a trial of the OX40 agonist ivuxolimab. This TCR was recovered from an adult with an advanced solid tumor such as melanoma, head and neck, liver or kidney cancer. The chain has TRBV7-9 and TRBJ1-1; D is perhaps TRBD1 (6 bases). The CDR3: CASSLVRGEMTEAFF. In DNA form, the CDR3 reads TGTGCCAGCAGCTTAGTCAGGGGTGAAATGACTGAAGCTTTCTTT. Full variable domain (missing parts from reference TRBV7-9 and TRBJ1-1): DTGVSQNPRHKITKRGQNVTFRCDPISEHNRLYWYRQTLGQGPEFLTYFQNEAQLEKSRLLSDRFSAERPKGSFSTLEIQRTEQGDSAMYLCASSLVRGEMTEAFFGQGTRLTVV.